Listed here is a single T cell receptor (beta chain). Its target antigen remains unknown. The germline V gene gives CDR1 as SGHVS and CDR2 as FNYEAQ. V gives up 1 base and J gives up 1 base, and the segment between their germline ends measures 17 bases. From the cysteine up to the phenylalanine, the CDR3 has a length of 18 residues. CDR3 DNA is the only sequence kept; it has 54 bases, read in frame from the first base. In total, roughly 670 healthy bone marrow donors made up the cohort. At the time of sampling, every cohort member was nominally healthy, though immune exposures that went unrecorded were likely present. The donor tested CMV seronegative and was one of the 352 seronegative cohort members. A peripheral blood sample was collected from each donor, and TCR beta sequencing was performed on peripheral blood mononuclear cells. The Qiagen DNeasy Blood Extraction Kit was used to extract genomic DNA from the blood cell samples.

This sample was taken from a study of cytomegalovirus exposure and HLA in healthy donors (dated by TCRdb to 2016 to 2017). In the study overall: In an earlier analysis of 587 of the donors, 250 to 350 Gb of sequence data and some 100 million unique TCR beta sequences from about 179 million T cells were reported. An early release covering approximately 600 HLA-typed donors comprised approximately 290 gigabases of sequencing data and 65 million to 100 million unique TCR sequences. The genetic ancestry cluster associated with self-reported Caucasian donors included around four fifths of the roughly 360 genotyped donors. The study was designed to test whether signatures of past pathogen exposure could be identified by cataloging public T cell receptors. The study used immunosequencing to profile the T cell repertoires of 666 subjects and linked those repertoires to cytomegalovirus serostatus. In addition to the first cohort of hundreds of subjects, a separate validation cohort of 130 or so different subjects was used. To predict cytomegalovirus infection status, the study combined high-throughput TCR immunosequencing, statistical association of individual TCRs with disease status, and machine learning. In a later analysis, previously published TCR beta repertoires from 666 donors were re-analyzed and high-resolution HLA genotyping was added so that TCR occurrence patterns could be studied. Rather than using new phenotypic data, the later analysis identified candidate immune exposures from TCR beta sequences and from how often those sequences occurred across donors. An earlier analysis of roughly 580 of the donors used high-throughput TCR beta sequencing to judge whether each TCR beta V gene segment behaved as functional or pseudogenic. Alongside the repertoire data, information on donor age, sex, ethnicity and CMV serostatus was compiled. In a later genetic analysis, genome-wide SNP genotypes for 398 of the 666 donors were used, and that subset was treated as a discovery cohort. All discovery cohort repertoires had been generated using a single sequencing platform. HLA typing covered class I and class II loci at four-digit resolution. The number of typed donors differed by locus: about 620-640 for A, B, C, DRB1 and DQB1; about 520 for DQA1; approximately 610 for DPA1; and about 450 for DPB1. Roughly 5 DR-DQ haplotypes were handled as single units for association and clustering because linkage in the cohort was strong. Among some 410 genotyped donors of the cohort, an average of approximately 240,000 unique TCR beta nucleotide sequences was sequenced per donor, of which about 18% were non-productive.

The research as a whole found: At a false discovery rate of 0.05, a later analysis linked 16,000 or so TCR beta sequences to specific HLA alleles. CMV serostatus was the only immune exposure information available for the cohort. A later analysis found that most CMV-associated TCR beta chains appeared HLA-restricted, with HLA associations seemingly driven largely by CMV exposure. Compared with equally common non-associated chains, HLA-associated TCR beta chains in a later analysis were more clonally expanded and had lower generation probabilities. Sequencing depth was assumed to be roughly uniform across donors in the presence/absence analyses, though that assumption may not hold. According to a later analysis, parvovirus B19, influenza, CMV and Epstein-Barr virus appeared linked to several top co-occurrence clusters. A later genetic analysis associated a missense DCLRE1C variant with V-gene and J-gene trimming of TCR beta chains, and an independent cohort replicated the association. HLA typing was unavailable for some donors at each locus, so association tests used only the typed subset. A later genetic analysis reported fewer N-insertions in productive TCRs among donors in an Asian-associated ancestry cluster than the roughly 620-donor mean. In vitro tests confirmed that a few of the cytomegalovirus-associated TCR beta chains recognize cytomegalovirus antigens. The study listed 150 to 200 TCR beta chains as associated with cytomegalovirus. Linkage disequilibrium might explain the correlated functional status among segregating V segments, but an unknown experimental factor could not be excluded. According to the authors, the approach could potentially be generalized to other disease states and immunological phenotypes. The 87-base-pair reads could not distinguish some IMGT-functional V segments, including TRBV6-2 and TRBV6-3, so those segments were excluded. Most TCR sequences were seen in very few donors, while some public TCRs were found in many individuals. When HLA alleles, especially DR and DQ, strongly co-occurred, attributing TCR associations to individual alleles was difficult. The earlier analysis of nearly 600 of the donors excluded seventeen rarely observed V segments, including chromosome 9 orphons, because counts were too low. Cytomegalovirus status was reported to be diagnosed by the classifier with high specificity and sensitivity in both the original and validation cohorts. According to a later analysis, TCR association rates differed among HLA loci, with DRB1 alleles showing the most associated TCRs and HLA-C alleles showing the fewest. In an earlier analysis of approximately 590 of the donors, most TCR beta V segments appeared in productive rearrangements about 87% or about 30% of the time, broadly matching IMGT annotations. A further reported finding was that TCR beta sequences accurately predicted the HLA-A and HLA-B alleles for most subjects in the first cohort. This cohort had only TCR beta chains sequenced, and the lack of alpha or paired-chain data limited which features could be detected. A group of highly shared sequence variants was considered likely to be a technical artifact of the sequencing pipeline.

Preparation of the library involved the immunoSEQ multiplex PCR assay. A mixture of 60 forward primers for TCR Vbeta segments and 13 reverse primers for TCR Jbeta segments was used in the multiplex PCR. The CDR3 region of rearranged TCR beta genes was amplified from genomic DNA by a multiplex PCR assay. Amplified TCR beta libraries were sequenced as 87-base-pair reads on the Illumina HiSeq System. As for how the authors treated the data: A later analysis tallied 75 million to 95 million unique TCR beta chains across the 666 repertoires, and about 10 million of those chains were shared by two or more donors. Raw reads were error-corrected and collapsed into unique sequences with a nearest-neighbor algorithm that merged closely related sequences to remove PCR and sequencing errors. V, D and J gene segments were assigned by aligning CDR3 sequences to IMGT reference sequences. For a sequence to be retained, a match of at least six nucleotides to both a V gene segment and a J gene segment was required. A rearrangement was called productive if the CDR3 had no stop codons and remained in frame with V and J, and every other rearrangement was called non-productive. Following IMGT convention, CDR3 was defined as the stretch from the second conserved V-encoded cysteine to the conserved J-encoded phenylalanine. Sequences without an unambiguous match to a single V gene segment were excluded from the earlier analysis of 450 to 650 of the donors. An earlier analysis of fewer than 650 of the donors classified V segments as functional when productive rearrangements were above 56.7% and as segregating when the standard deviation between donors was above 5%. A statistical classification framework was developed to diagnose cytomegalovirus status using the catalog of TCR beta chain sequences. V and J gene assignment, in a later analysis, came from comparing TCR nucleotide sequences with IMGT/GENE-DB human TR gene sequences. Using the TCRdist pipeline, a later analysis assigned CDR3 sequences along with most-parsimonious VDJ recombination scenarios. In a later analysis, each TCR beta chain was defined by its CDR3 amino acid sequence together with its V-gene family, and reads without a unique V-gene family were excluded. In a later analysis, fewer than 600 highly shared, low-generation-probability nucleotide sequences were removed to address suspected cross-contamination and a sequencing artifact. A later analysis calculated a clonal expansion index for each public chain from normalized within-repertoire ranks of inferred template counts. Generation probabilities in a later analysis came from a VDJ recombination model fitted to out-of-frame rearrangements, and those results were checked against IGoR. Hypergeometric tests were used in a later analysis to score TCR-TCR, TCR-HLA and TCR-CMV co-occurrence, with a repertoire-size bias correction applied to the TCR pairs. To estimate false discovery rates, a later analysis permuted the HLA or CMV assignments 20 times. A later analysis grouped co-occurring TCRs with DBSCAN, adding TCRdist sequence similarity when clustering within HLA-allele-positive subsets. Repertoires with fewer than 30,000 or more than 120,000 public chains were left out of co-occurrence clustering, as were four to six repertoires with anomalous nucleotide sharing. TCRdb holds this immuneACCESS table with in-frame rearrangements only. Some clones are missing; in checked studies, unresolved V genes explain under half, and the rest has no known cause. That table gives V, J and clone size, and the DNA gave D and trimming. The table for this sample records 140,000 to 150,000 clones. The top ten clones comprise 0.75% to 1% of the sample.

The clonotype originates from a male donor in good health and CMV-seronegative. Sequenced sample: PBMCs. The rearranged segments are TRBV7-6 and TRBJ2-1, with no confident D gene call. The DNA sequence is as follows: TGTGCCAGCAGCTTAGTTGGTTTTGGAGTTCCTTCCTACAATGAGCAGTTCTTC. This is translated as CASSLVGFGVPSYNEQFF.